The 28 T cell receptor beta chains reported below all come from one sample, sequenced in a study of T cell repertoires in cytomegalovirus infection. MiXCR, applied by TCRdb to the reads, yields one record per CDR3 protein. Of some 300,000 distinct CDR3 sequences detected, approximately 8.9% appear once; the ten largest clones hold 2% to 3%. The sample taken for sequencing was PBMCs. Receptors originate from a human donor in good health (CMV status not recorded). Some clones in this sample may be carry-over from other donors' samples.

This clonotype was counted at least ten times. The rearrangement joins TRBV20-1 to TRBJ1-1, with TRBD1 matching 8 bases. This CDR3 has 15 amino acids. Germline V lookup: CDR1 DFQATT, CDR2 SNEGSKA (reference sequence). Unmatched junction bases numbered 9, after V lost 0 bases and J lost 6 bases. This chain's CDR3 is CSARDPGQGQAEAFF. CDR3 DNA sequence: TGCAGTGCTAGAGATCCCGGACAGGGTCAAGCTGAAGCTTTCTTT.

This clonotype was recorded at least ten times. CDR3 protein: CSAREGGNTEAFF. CDR3 nucleotide sequence: TGCAGTGCTAGAGAAGGGGGGAACACTGAAGCTTTCTTT. This rearrangement joins TRBV20-1 to TRBJ1-1, with D perhaps TRBD1 (6 bases). Trimming pared 0 bases from V and 1 base from J, leaving 6 bases between. Germline V gives CDR1 DFQATT, CDR2 SNEGSKA (reference sequence). This CDR3 contains 13 residues.

This clonotype occurred a few times. The rearrangement uses TRBV6-2 or TRBV6-3 and TRBJ2-5; D gene ambiguous. Trimming took off 2 bases at V and 10 bases at J, with 14 bases between the two ends. The germline V gene has CDR1 MNHEY and CDR2 SVGEGT. The CDR3 is 13 amino acids. The CDR3 sequence: CASSYTANMDQYF. CDR3 nucleotide sequence: TGTGCCAGCAGTTACACGGCAAACATGGACCAGTACTTC.

In its sample, this clonotype was seen many times. The genes are TRBV7-8 and TRBJ2-5; 12 nucleotides line up with TRBD2. Germline loops: CDR1 SGHVS, CDR2 FQNEAQ. The trim removed 6 bases at V and 1 base at J, leaving 12 bases unmatched. The CDR3 is 18 amino acids. The CDR3 sequence: CASSLPGLAGDLQETQYF. CDR3 DNA sequence: TGTGCCAGCAGTCTGCCGGGACTAGCGGGCGACCTCCAAGAGACCCAGTACTTC.

This clonotype was recorded many times. J is TRBJ1-2 and V is TRBV6-8; D uncertain. This CDR3 comprises 13 residues. V was pared by 2 bases and J by 7 bases, with 11 bases between. Per germline, CDR1 MNHGY and CDR2 SAAAGT. CDR3 DNA sequence: TGTGCCAGCAGTTACAAAGGCGCGGGTGGCTACACCTTC. Translating it yields CASSYKGAGGYTF.

This clonotype turned up a few times. This chain uses TRBV2 with TRBJ1-4; no clear D. In germline, CDR1 is SNHLY, CDR2 FYNNEI. The germline V and J ends were trimmed by 2 bases and 8 bases, with 12 bases remaining between them. The CDR3 is 14 amino acids. CDR3 in amino acids: CASSEMGLAEKLFF. As DNA, the CDR3 is TGTGCCAGCAGTGAAATGGGATTGGCAGAAAAACTGTTTTTT. The full variable domain, its missing parts supplied by reference TRBV2 and TRBJ1-4, is EPEVTQTPSHQVTQMGQEVILRCVPISNHLYFYWYRQILGQKVEFLVSFYNNEISEKSEIFDDQFSVERPDGSNFTLKIRSTKLEDSAMYFCASSEMGLAEKLFFGSGTQLSVL.

This clonotype was observed many times. This chain uses TRBV7-9 with TRBJ1-3; perhaps TRBD1 as D (6 bases). The V end lost 5 bases, the J end lost 4 bases, and 18 bases lay between the germline ends. Germline values: CDR1 SEHNR, CDR2 FQNEAQ (reference sequence). This CDR3 comprises 16 residues. The CDR3 loop is CASSRRRPGDGNTIYF. The CDR3 DNA follows: TGTGCCAGCAGCCGAAGACGACCAGGGGACGGAAACACCATATATTTT.

In its sample, this clonotype was seen many times. The rearrangement joins TRBV7-6 to TRBJ2-1; D could derive from TRBD1 or TRBD2 (6 bases each). CDR1 is SGHVS, CDR2 FNYEAQ, per germline. The germline V and J ends were trimmed by 1 base and 8 bases, with 27 bases remaining between them. This CDR3 has 19 residues. As DNA, the CDR3 is TGTGCCAGCAGCTTAGTGCTCGACGGAGGGACACAAGGGTGGCATGAGCAGTTCTTC. It specifies CASSLVLDGGTQGWHEQFF.

This clonotype was recorded many times. The chain is built from TRBV4-3 and TRBJ1-1; D is uncertain. CDR1 is LGHNA and CDR2 is YSLEER in the germline V gene. Trimming removed 0 bases from V and 0 bases from J, with 11 bases in between. This CDR3 has 16 residues. CDR3 loop: CASSQDPGGLNTEAFF. CDR3 coding DNA: TGCGCCAGCAGCCAAGATCCCGGCGGCCTGAACACTGAAGCTTTCTTT.

The chain carries TRBV3-1 and TRBJ2-5; 8 bases line up with TRBD1. This CDR3 spans 14 amino acids. Germline CDR1 and CDR2: LGHDT and YNNKEL (reference sequence). Trimming cost V 5 bases and J 2 bases; bases outside gene matches: 4. The CDR3: CASSKDRVQETQYF. In nucleotides, the CDR3 is TGTGCCAGCAGCAAGGACAGGGTACAAGAGACCCAGTACTTC.

This clonotype has only a few counts. The chain is built from TRBV6-2 or TRBV6-3 and TRBJ2-2; D tentatively reads TRBD1 or TRBD2 (5 bases each). The V end lost 0 bases, the J end lost 13 bases, and 12 bases lay between the germline ends. The CDR3 runs to 13 residues. Germline CDR1 and CDR2: MNHEY and SVGEGT. The CDR3 loop reads CASSYSGTVLLFF. CDR3 sequence (DNA): TGTGCCAGCAGTTACTCCGGGACCGTATTGCTGTTTTTT.

This clonotype was recorded at least ten times. This chain links TRBV6-5 with TRBJ1-1; 10 bases map to TRBD1. Trimming took 6 bases from V and 3 from J; bases not matched to a gene: 7. From germline, CDR1 is MNHEY and CDR2 SVGAGI. CDR3 size: 15 residues. CDR3 DNA: TGTGCCAGCAGACCCGGGACAGGGGTGTACACTGAAGCTTTCTTT. Translating gives CASRPGTGVYTEAFF.

This clonotype has a handful of counts. The V call is TRBV11-2, the J call TRBJ1-1; 8 bases align to TRBD1. The CDR3 length is 15 residues. Germline-derived CDR1 and CDR2 are SGHAT and FQNNGV. V lost 6 bases to trimming and J lost 1 base; unmatched junction nucleotides: 7. Here the CDR3 DNA reads TGTGCCAGCAGTGTTGTAACAGGGGGGAACACTGAAGCTTTCTTT. This sequence encodes CASSVVTGGNTEAFF.

The chain couples TRBV29-1 to TRBJ2-5, with TRBD2 matching 11 bases. The CDR3 runs 16 residues. V gave up 1 base and J gave up 2 bases; unmatched junction bases: 6. CDR1 and CDR2 from the germline V gene are SQVTM and ANQGSEA. CDR3 sequence (DNA): TGCAGCGTTGAAGTAGCGGGGGGGCCCGTGCAAGAGACCCAGTACTTC. Translating gives CSVEVAGGPVQETQYF.

This clonotype was counted ten times or more. This chain uses TRBV19 with TRBJ2-1, with D possibly matching TRBD2 (6 bases). Germline CDR1 LNHDA, CDR2 SQIVND (reference sequence). Trimming pared 0 bases from V and 4 bases from J, leaving 13 bases between. The length of the CDR3 is 16 residues. The CDR3 sequence: CASSIDGGVGYNEQFF. In nucleotides, the CDR3 is TGTGCCAGTAGTATAGACGGCGGGGTTGGGTACAATGAGCAGTTCTTC.

This clonotype was counted ten times or more. The J gene is TRBJ2-3, the V gene TRBV14; the D is unclear. Trimming took 0 bases from V and 5 from J, leaving 12 bases between them. The V gene's germline CDR1 is SGHDN and CDR2 FVKESK. CDR3 length: 15 residues. CDR3: CASSQESSSGDTQYF. The CDR3 DNA is TGTGCCAGCAGCCAAGAATCCTCTTCGGGAGATACGCAGTATTTT.

The chain is built from TRBV29-1 and TRBJ1-3, with D unresolved. With 5 bases removed from V and 2 bases from J, the gap between germline ends came to 7 bases. The CDR3 sequence is 12 residues long. The germline gives CDR1 SQVTM, CDR2 ANQGSEA. The CDR3 loop reads CSVNAAGNTIYF. CDR3 bases: TGCAGCGTTAATGCGGCTGGAAACACCATATATTTT.

This clonotype was detected many times. J is TRBJ1-1 and V is TRBV6-6; 9 nucleotides line up with TRBD1. Germline assignment: CDR1 MNHNY and CDR2 SVGAGI (reference sequence). The junction had 10 bases not matched to a gene; V was cut back by 5 bases and J by 0 bases. The CDR3 consists of 17 residues. In DNA, the CDR3 is TGTGCCAGCAGTCCGGGACAGGGAGGGAGAATGAACACTGAAGCTTTCTTT. Its protein product is CASSPGQGGRMNTEAFF.

The sample holds a few counts of this clonotype. J is TRBJ1-1 and V is TRBV29-1; possible D gene TRBD1, 5 bases. V gave up 4 bases and J gave up 0 bases, with 15 bases separating them. Germline loops: CDR1 SQVTM, CDR2 ANQGSEA. The CDR3 covers 15 residues. The CDR3, as DNA: TGCAGCGTTGTACCGAGACAGTGGATGAACACTGAAGCTTTCTTT. Protein: CSVVPRQWMNTEAFF.

This clonotype was detected ten times or more. The chain joins TRBV6-2 or TRBV6-3 to TRBJ2-1; TRBD1 agrees at 11 bases. V dropped 5 bases and J dropped 8; count of bases not matched to a gene: 5. CDR3 size: 14 residues. Germline assignment: CDR1 MNHEY and CDR2 SVGEGT. The CDR3 DNA sequence: TGTGCCAGCAGTCGGACAGGGGGCGGCTATGAGCAGTTCTTC. It specifies CASSRTGGGYEQFF.

In this sample, this clonotype turned up many times. This chain links TRBV7-8 with TRBJ2-3; TRBD2 matches at 9 bases. The CDR3 runs to 16 residues. V gave up 3 bases and J gave up 4 bases; unmatched junction bases: 8. Germline V lookup: CDR1 SGHVS, CDR2 FQNEAQ. CDR3 in amino acids: CASSFIAGVNSDTQYF. The CDR3 coding sequence is TGTGCCAGCAGCTTCATAGCGGGGGTGAACTCAGATACGCAGTATTTT.

This clonotype appeared a few times. V gene TRBV28 combines with J gene TRBJ1-1, with D possibly matching TRBD1 (5 bases). Trimming stripped 4 bases from V and 11 bases from J, with 23 bases between. There are 15 residues in the CDR3. CDR1 is MDHEN and CDR2 is SYDVKM in the germline V gene. CDR3 residues: CASSSHGTSTSWAFF. Written as DNA, the CDR3 is TGTGCCAGCAGTTCGCACGGGACTTCGACCTCCTGGGCTTTCTTT.

The chain couples TRBV20-1 to TRBJ2-7; tentatively, D is TRBD1 or TRBD2 (5 bases each). The ends were cut back, 1 base at V and 5 bases at J, with 15 bases in the middle. The CDR3 has 14 residues. Germline CDR1 is DFQATT and CDR2 is SNEGSKA (reference sequence). The CDR3 region is CSARGGTLGHEQYF. The DNA of the CDR3 is TGCAGTGCTAGAGGTGGGACCCTTGGCCACGAGCAGTACTTC.

This clonotype was seen only a few times. The chain joins TRBV20-1 to TRBJ2-7, with a tentative D call TRBD1 (7 bases). V was pared by 0 bases and J by 0 bases, with 12 bases between. Looked up from germline, CDR1 is DFQATT and CDR2 is SNEGSKA (reference sequence). This CDR3 spans 15 amino acids. CDR3 nucleotide sequence: TGCAGTGCTAGAGATATCAGGGGGGTCTCCTACGAGCAGTACGTC. Translation gives CSARDIRGVSYEQYV.

V is TRBV6-5 and J is TRBJ2-3; D may be TRBD2 (6 bases). Germline values: CDR1 MNHEY, CDR2 SVGAGI. CDR3 length: 15 residues. The germline V and J ends were trimmed by 6 bases and 5 bases, with 18 bases remaining between them. Here the CDR3 DNA reads TGTGCCAGCAGCTTCCGGGACTCCTCTAGAGATACGCAGTATTTT. Translated: CASSFRDSSRDTQYF.

This clonotype was seen only a few times. V is TRBV10-3 and J is TRBJ1-1; D gene uncertain. In germline, CDR1 is ENHRY, CDR2 SYGVKD. Deletions cut 6 bases from V and 2 bases from J, with 10 bases between. This CDR3 has 13 amino acids. As DNA, the CDR3 is TGTGCCATCAGGCAGATAGAAAACACTGAAGCTTTCTTT. This encodes CAIRQIENTEAFF.

This clonotype was counted ten times or more. DNA of the CDR3: TGCAGCGTTTCGGGCAGGCGGATCAACACTGAAGCTTTCTTT. It yields the protein CSVSGRRINTEAFF. This chain uses TRBV29-1 with TRBJ1-1; the D is unclear. CDR3 length: 14 residues. The V end was cut by 5 bases, the J end by 2 bases, with 15 bases between. CDR1 is SQVTM and CDR2 is ANQGSEA in the germline V gene.

The table lists this clonotype with a few counts. V gene TRBV19 combines with J gene TRBJ2-7; a possible D gene is TRBD2 (7 bases). CDR3 size: 13 residues. Germline V gene lookup returns CDR1 LNHDA and CDR2 SQIVND (reference sequence). The ends were cut back, 7 bases at V and 6 bases at J, with 16 bases in the middle. The CDR3 coding sequence is TGTGCCAGTAATGCGGGGGCGAGTCGCGAGCAGTACTTC. This codes for CASNAGASREQYF.